The source of this T cell receptor beta chain is a study of shared clonotypes between healthy human individuals. About the study: The study drew on two women and three men aged 18 to 49 as donors.

None of the donors, who were healthy HIV-negative adults, had recently had acute infections or vaccinations. The CD4+ fraction was divided into a CD45RA+ naive subset and a CD45RA-negative memory subset. V shed 5 bases and J 3 bases; nucleotides not matched to a gene: 4. CDR3 length: 14 amino acids. Germline V gene lookup returns CDR1 SGHTA and CDR2 FQGTGA. Produced via immunoSEQ multiplex PCR; TCRdb's table is partial and in-frame only. The table has some 2,500,000 clones, roughly 90% seen once. The V and J genes are TRBV7-3 and TRBJ2-7; TRBD1 matches 10 bases. The sequencing input was naive CD4+ T cells from PBMCs. Subset of the sample: CD45RA+ positively selected. This receptor was obtained from a man aged 18 to 30 in good health. Some clones in this sample may be carry-over from other donors' samples. CDR3 in amino acids: CASSPDRGNYEQYF. The DNA of the CDR3 is TGTGCCAGCAGCCCGGACAGGGGGAACTACGAGCAGTACTTC.